The entry below describes one TCR beta chain. What it binds is not known. The PCR ran on 60 Vbeta and 13 Jbeta primers. The repertoire was sequenced with immunoSEQ multiplex PCR; TCRdb's copy has only in-frame clones and lacks some. The profile shows more than 80,000 clones, around 73% of them singletons. This sample is drawn from a study of cytomegalovirus exposure and HLA in healthy donors. V shed 4 bases, J shed 8 bases, and the junction held 6 bases outside the gene matches. Germline values: CDR1 LNHNV, CDR2 YYDKDF (reference sequence). The CDR3 totals 13 residues. Overall study results and limits: As confirmed in vitro, a few CMV-associated chains were specific for CMV antigens. It was only CMV serostatus that was available as immune exposure information. It was reported in a later analysis that an Asian-associated ancestry cluster showed fewer N-insertions than the approximately 700-donor mean.

The sequence derives from a woman aged 40 to 50 in good health and CMV-seropositive. The sequencing sample was made of PBMCs. The chain is built from TRBV15 and TRBJ1-2; 8 bases are a match to TRBD1. The CDR3 here is CATSIRTGQGYTF. Written as DNA, the CDR3 is TGTGCCACCAGCATACGGACAGGGCAGGGCTACACCTTC.